This passage covers 14 T cell receptor beta chains from one sample sequenced in a study of cytomegalovirus exposure and HLA in healthy donors (dated by TCRdb to about 2017). The library was prepared using the immunoSEQ multiplex PCR assay. For the multiplex PCR, a mixture combining 60 forward primers for TCR Vbeta segments and 13 reverse primers for TCR Jbeta segments was used. TCRdb took this table from immuneACCESS and kept in-frame rearrangements with V and J called. Such tables lack part of the clones; where checked against another copy, unresolved V genes explain under half of the gap, and the rest is unexplained. The sample profile shows about 160,000 clones; around 88% of them were found once. The leading ten clones occupy about 0.9% of the sample. The material sequenced was PBMCs. These receptor sequences come from a woman aged 25 to 39 in good health and CMV-seronegative.

The V and J genes are TRBV2 and TRBJ1-2; TRBD1 aligns across 8 bases. Germline V CDR1 and CDR2: SNHLY, FYNNEI. V shed 8 bases and J 3 bases; nucleotides not matched to a gene: 11. CDR3 length: 15 amino acids. The CDR3 bases are TGTGCCAGCCCTGGTTGGACAGGGCCTCACTATGGCTACACCTTC. Its protein product is CASPGWTGPHYGYTF.

This chain links TRBV27 with TRBJ1-6, with a weak D call TRBD1 (5 bases). The ends were cut back, 6 bases at V and 2 bases at J, with 11 bases in the middle. This CDR3 region has 15 residues. The germline CDR1 and CDR2 sequences are MNHEY and SMNVEV (reference sequence). In nucleotides, the CDR3 is TGTGCCAGCAGGGCGGGGGGTGCCTATAATTCACCCCTCCACTTT. This encodes CASRAGGAYNSPLHF.

This clone was recorded only once. The rearrangement uses TRBV7-2 and TRBJ1-4; maybe TRBD1 (5 bases). Germline V gene lookup returns CDR1 SGHTA and CDR2 FQGNSA. CDR3 length: 14 amino acids. Deletions cut 5 bases from V and 4 bases from J, with 11 bases between. The CDR3 spells CASSPGISNEKLFF. The CDR3 DNA reads TGTGCCAGCAGCCCAGGGATAAGTAATGAAAAACTGTTTTTT.

This chain uses TRBV6-4 with TRBJ2-7, with no clear D. Germline V gives CDR1 MRHNA, CDR2 SNTAGT. Trimming removed 6 bases from V and 1 base from J, with 4 bases in between. The CDR3 sequence is 11 residues long. CDR3 in DNA: TGTGCCAGCAGGGAGTCCTACGAGCAGTACTTC. Translated, it gives CASRESYEQYF.

This chain connects TRBV19 to TRBJ2-2; a possible D gene is TRBD1 (6 bases). V was clipped by 6 bases and J by 4 bases, with 9 bases between them. CDR1 is LNHDA and CDR2 is SQIVND in the germline V gene (reference sequence). The CDR3 consists of 13 residues. The CDR3 nucleotides are TGTGCCAGTAGACCCAGGGGCACCGGGGAGCTGTTTTTT. This translates into CASRPRGTGELFF.

This chain uses TRBV2 with TRBJ1-4; 7 positions match TRBD1. The J segment lost 6 bases and the V segment lost 4 bases, leaving 8 bases of the junction unmatched. The CDR3 totals 15 residues. The V gene's germline CDR1 is SNHLY and CDR2 FYNNEI. CDR3 residues: CASSASTGRDEKLFF. The CDR3 DNA sequence: TGTGCCAGCAGTGCCTCGACAGGGCGGGATGAAAAACTGTTTTTT.

This rearrangement joins TRBV6-6 to TRBJ1-6; no definite D call. Germline V CDR1 and CDR2: MNHNY, SVGAGI (reference sequence). CDR3 length equals 15 residues. V was pared by 5 bases and J by 6 bases, with 14 bases between. The CDR3 protein is CASSGGSSPNSPLHF. CDR3 in DNA: TGTGCCAGCAGTGGCGGCTCGTCTCCTAATTCACCCCTCCACTTT.

The chain uses TRBV29-1 and TRBJ2-7; possibly TRBD2 for D (6 bases). The ends were cut back, 4 bases at V and 2 bases at J, with 15 bases in the middle. The CDR3 totals 14 residues. Germline CDR1 reads SQVTM; CDR2 reads ANQGSEA. CDR3: CSVGGPGSTYEQYF. CDR3 DNA sequence: TGCAGCGTTGGGGGTCCCGGGAGCACCTACGAGCAGTACTTC.

J is TRBJ2-1 and V is TRBV10-3, with 7 bases aligning to TRBD1. Germline V gene sequence: CDR1 ENHRY, CDR2 SYGVKD. Trimming removed 6 bases from V and 2 bases from J; junction bases left unmatched: 7. CDR3 size: 15 residues. The CDR3 sequence: CAIRETGTAYNEQFF. For the CDR3, the DNA is TGTGCCATCAGGGAAACCGGGACAGCCTACAATGAGCAGTTCTTC.

For the CDR3, the DNA is TGTGCCAGCAGTGGGACTAGCGGGACCACCTACGAGCAGTACTTC. Translating it yields CASSGTSGTTYEQYF. This chain joins TRBV28 and TRBJ2-7; 13 bases fit TRBD2. The CDR3 runs 15 residues. Germline lookup yields CDR1 MDHEN and CDR2 SYDVKM. With 5 bases clipped from V and 2 bases from J, the junction kept 3 bases outside the gene matches.

The chain employs TRBV4-3 and TRBJ1-2; a possible D gene is TRBD1 (6 bases). Trimming left V 5 bases short and J 4 bases short, with 8 bases between. CDR3 length: 12 amino acids. The germline gives CDR1 LGHNA, CDR2 YSLEER. DNA for the CDR3: TGCGCCAGCAGCTCAGGGGCCTATGGCTACACCTTC. Protein: CASSSGAYGYTF.

The CDR3 nucleotides read TGTGCCAGCAGCCTCGGGGGGGGTAGCACTGAAGCTTTCTTT. Protein: CASSLGGGSTEAFF. The chain uses TRBV7-9 and TRBJ1-1; D possibly corresponds to TRBD1 (5 bases). Trimming removed 5 bases at V and 4 bases at J, with 14 bases between. The V gene's germline CDR1 is SEHNR and CDR2 FQNEAQ (reference sequence). The CDR3 runs to 14 residues.

The chain employs TRBV28 and TRBJ1-5; D is perhaps TRBD1 (6 bases). The CDR3 loop spans 14 amino acids. Trimming removed 6 bases from V and 6 bases from J, with 15 bases in between. Germline CDR1 and CDR2: MDHEN and SYDVKM. The CDR3 DNA reads TGTGCCAGCAGGATTCAGGGGTTATCTCAGCCCCAGCATTTT. Its translation: CASRIQGLSQPQHF.

This clone was counted between two and nine times. The rearrangement joins TRBV7-9 to TRBJ1-4; 7 positions match TRBD1. Germline CDR1 is SEHNR and CDR2 is FQNEAQ (reference sequence). V shed 4 bases and J 3 bases; nucleotides not matched to a gene: 5. CDR3 length equals 15 residues. The CDR3 sequence is CASSSSGGSNEKLFF. The CDR3 DNA reads as TGTGCCAGCAGCTCGTCAGGGGGATCTAATGAAAAACTGTTTTTT.